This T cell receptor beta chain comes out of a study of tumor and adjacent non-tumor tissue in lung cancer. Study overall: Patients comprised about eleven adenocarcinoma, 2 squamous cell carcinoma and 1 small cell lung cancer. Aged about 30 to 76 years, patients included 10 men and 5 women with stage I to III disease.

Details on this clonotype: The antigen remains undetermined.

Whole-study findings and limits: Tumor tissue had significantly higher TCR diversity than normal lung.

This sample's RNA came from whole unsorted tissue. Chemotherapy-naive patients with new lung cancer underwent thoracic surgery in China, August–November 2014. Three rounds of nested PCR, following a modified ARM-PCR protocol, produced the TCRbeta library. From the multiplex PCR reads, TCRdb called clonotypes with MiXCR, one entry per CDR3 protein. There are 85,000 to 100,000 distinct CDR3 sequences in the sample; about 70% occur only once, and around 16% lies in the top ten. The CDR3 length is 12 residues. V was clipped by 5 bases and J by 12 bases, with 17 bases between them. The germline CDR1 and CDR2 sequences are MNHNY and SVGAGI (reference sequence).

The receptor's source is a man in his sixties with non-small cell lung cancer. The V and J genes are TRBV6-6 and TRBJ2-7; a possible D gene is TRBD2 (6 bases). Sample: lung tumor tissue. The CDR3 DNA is TGTGCCAGCAGTACCCCGGGACTCGGGACGTACTTC. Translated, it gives CASSTPGLGTYF.